This is a list of T cell receptor beta chains from one sample in a study of Graves' ophthalmopathy and Graves' hyperthyroidism. TCRdb reprocessed the multiplex PCR reads via MiXCR and lists one record per CDR3 protein. Found here are approximately 1.2 million distinct CDR3 sequences, roughly 35% of them singletons; the top ten hold over 8.5%. The sample was peripheral blood or thyroid tissue (not recorded which). These receptors were collected from an adult man with Graves' hyperthyroidism. The CDR3 runs from the conserved cysteine through the conserved F or W. The order of the fields is V gene, J gene, D gene, clone size, CDR3 DNA, CDR3 protein. The D gene is left open where the match is weak. Size tells how often a clone was seen (once, few, many) or the class of an expanded clone, and some rows leave it out.

TRBV19	TRBJ2-6	-	many	TGTGCCAGTAGTGCCGCTGGGGCCAACGTCCTGACTTTC	CASSAAGANVLTF
TRBV2	TRBJ2-5	TRBD2	many	TGTGCCAGCAGGCCCCTAGCGGTGCGGGAGACCCAGTACTTC	CASRPLAVRETQYF
TRBV29-1	TRBJ2-7	-	many	TGCAGCGTTGTCGGCGGTGAGTCCTACGAGCAGTACTTC	CSVVGGESYEQYF
TRBV20-1	TRBJ2-5	-	many	TGCAGTGCTGTTCCCGGGACAAATCCTTTTTTCGTGACCCAGTACTTC	CSAVPGTNPFFVTQYF
TRBV7-9	TRBJ2-7	TRBD2	-	TGTGCCAGCAGCCCGACTAGCGGGACGGCCTACGAGCAGTACTTC	CASSPTSGTAYEQYF
TRBV9	TRBJ2-5	TRBD1	-	TGTGCCAGCAGCGAGGGACAGGGCTCTTCTGAGACCCGGTACTTC	CASSEGQGSSETRYF
TRBV6-5	TRBJ2-7	TRBD2	-	TGTGCCAGCAGTGTTAGCGGGGCCGGCTCCTACGAGCAGTACTTC	CASSVSGAGSYEQYF
TRBV6-5	TRBJ2-5	-	-	TGTGCCAGCAGTTACAGGAGGGGGGTGATGGAGACCCAGTACTTC	CASSYRRGVMETQYF
TRBV6-5	TRBJ2-5	-	-	TGTGCCAGCAGTGCCCGGGGAAAAGAGACCCAGTACTTC	CASSARGKETQYF
TRBV20-1	TRBJ2-2	TRBD1	-	TGCAGTGCAACCGGGACAGGGGGTCCTAACAGGGAGCTGTTTTTT	CSATGTGGPNRELFF
TRBV3-1	TRBJ1-1	-	few	TGTGCCAGCAGATTACACCCATCCGGCACTGAAGCTTTCTTT	CASRLHPSGTEAFF
TRBV7-9	TRBJ2-5	-	-	TGTGCCAGCAGCCCCCGACACCAGTACTTC	CASSPRHQYF
TRBV9	TRBJ2-7	-	few	TGCGCCAGCAGCCAAGATCAAGCTTTCCAGGACTACGAGCAGTACTTC	CASSQDQAFQDYEQYF
TRBV7-8	TRBJ2-5	TRBD1	many	TGTGCCAGCAGCGTCGGGACAGTTAAAGAGACCCAGTACTTC	CASSVGTVKETQYF
TRBV12-3/TRBV12-4	TRBJ2-2	-	few	TGTGCCAGCAGGATTAGGTACACCGGGGAGCTGTTTTTT	CASRIRYTGELFF
TRBV10-3	TRBJ2-2	TRBD1	many	TGTGCCATCACCGGCTCGGGACAGGGTAATACCGGGGAGCTGTTTTTT	CAITGSGQGNTGELFF
TRBV9	TRBJ2-5	TRBD1	-	TGTGCCAGCAGCCAAGATGCCGGGACAGGGATTGGGGAGACCCAGTACTTC	CASSQDAGTGIGETQYF
TRBV14	TRBJ2-7	-	many	TGTGCCAGCAGCCAATCAAGGGGGGCCTCCTACGAGCAGTACTTC	CASSQSRGASYEQYF
TRBV10-3	TRBJ2-7	-	many	TGTGCCATCAGCGCCGGGGTTCTCTACGAGCAGTACTTC	CAISAGVLYEQYF
TRBV12-3/TRBV12-4	TRBJ1-5	TRBD1	many	TGTGCCAGCAGCTTAGGACAGGGCTTTCAGCCCCAGCATTTT	CASSLGQGFQPQHF
TRBV7-2	TRBJ1-2	TRBD1	-	TGTGCCAGCAGCTTTCGGGACAGCGGTAACTATGGCTACACCTTC	CASSFRDSGNYGYTF
TRBV5-1	TRBJ1-3	-	-	TGCGCCAGCAGCTTGCAGCCAGGCCAGTCTGGAAACACCATATATTTT	CASSLQPGQSGNTIYF
TRBV14	TRBJ1-3	TRBD1	many	TGTGCCAGCAGCTACGGACAGGGGTCCTCCCGCACCATATATTTT	CASSYGQGSSRTIYF
TRBV10-2	TRBJ1-6	-	-	TGTGCCAGCAGTCCCGGTGGGACACCCCTCCACTTT	CASSPGGTPLHF
TRBV5-1	TRBJ1-5	-	-	TGCGCCAGCTCCTTGGGGGACGGATATCAGCCCCAGCATTTT	CASSLGDGYQPQHF
TRBV7-3	TRBJ1-4	-	few	TGTGCCAGCAGCGCCTACGAGGGGGCAACTAATGAAAAACTGTTTTTT	CASSAYEGATNEKLFF
TRBV5-6	TRBJ2-3	TRBD2	-	TGTGCCAGCAGCCCTCGGGGGGGAACATTTTTCACAGATACGCAGTATTTT	CASSPRGGTFFTDTQYF
TRBV19	TRBJ2-7	TRBD2	-	TGTGCCGGCAGCTTGGAGGTAGCGGGAAGATACGAGCAGTACTTC	CAGSLEVAGRYEQYF
TRBV7-9	TRBJ2-7	-	few	TGTGCCAGCAGCCTTGCGGCCGAGGACGTCGGCGAGCAGTACTTC	CASSLAAEDVGEQYF
TRBV2	TRBJ1-2	TRBD1	many	TGTGCCAGCAGTCCACAGGGGCGTGGTGGCTACACCTTC	CASSPQGRGGYTF
TRBV24-1	TRBJ2-2	-	-	TGTGCCACCGCCCTCTCAGGGAGTTCCGGGGAGCTGTTTTTT	CATALSGSSGELFF
TRBV30	TRBJ1-1	-	-	TGTGCCTGGAGCCCGATGTTATATGAAGCTTTCTTT	CAWSPMLYEAFF
TRBV4-3	TRBJ1-4	-	-	TGCGCCAGCAGCCAAGAAATTCATTACCTCGGGGAAAAACTGTTTTTT	CASSQEIHYLGEKLFF
TRBV2	TRBJ2-7	-	many	TGTGCCAGCAGTCGGACGGCCCTGGGGTCCTACGAGCAGTACTTC	CASSRTALGSYEQYF
TRBV19	TRBJ2-5	TRBD1	once	TGTGCCAGTAGGCGACAGGGGAGCGAGCCCCAGTACTTC	CASRRQGSEPQYF
TRBV7-8	TRBJ1-4	-	many	TGTGCCAGCAGCCTCTCCCCAGGGGCTAATGAAAAACTGTTTTTT	CASSLSPGANEKLFF
TRBV19	TRBJ1-1	-	-	TGTGCCACGAAACAGACGAACACTGAAGCTTTCTTT	CATKQTNTEAFF
TRBV20-1	TRBJ1-5	TRBD1	-	TGCAGTGCCAACAGGGGGGGGGTTCGTCCCCAGCATTTT	CSANRGGVRPQHF
TRBV13	TRBJ2-7	TRBD1	few	TGTGCCAGCAGCTTAGGGGACAGGAGAGCCTACGAGCAGTACTTC	CASSLGDRRAYEQYF
TRBV30	TRBJ1-1	-	-	TGTGCCTGGAGTGGGGCAGGGGTCGGGAACACTGAAGCTTTCTTT	CAWSGAGVGNTEAFF
TRBV7-9	TRBJ1-2	-	-	TGTGCCAGCAGCTTAGGTGTTCTAGAGGCAACTCCCATCTATGGCTACACCTTC	CASSLGVLEATPIYGYTF
TRBV7-2	TRBJ1-1	-	few	TGTGCCAGCAGCCCGGTTGTTGGGACGGGGAACACTGAAGCTTTCTTT	CASSPVVGTGNTEAFF
TRBV7-9	TRBJ2-2	-	many	TGTGCCAGCAGCTTAAAGGGGAACACCGGGGAGCTGTTTTTT	CASSLKGNTGELFF
TRBV10-2	TRBJ1-1	-	-	TGCGCCAGCATCCGGGGGGGGAGCACTGAAGCTTTCTTT	CASIRGGSTEAFF
TRBV2	TRBJ2-5	TRBD1	-	TGTGCCAGCACCAACCGACAGGGGGAGACCCAGTACTTC	CASTNRQGETQYF
TRBV29-1	TRBJ2-5	TRBD1	many	TGCAGCGTTGAAGACGAAGGGGGACAGGGGGCCCTCCCAGAGACCCAGTACTTC	CSVEDEGGQGALPETQYF
TRBV7-2	TRBJ1-5	-	many	TGTGCCAGCAGCTTGCGGGGACTCCCTAGCAATCAGCCCCAGCATTTT	CASSLRGLPSNQPQHF
TRBV10-3	TRBJ1-1	-	-	TGTGCCATCACTGCGGACGGGACTGAAGCTTTCTTT	CAITADGTEAFF
TRBV5-6	TRBJ1-4	-	-	TGTGCCAGCAGCTTATGGACAGTACCAATTGCAACTAATGAAAAACTGTTTTTT	CASSLWTVPIATNEKLFF
TRBV15	TRBJ2-7	-	-	TGTGCCACCAGCATTACGACAGGTAACTCCTACGAGCAGTACTTC	CATSITTGNSYEQYF
TRBV29-1	TRBJ2-7	TRBD1	many	TGCAGCGTGCTCGGGGACAGGACCTACGAGCAGTACTTC	CSVLGDRTYEQYF
TRBV29-1	TRBJ1-2	-	-	TGCAGCGTGAGAGGGCCGGCGGAAGAGACTAACTATGGCTACACCTTC	CSVRGPAEETNYGYTF
TRBV9	TRBJ1-3	TRBD1	few	TGTGCCAGCAGCGTTTCAGGGACAGTTGGAAACGCCATATATTTT	CASSVSGTVGNAIYF
TRBV6-5	TRBJ1-5	-	few	TGTGCCAGCAATAAAGACAGGCCGCGGAGCAATCAGCCCCAGCATTTT	CASNKDRPRSNQPQHF
TRBV25-1	TRBJ1-1	-	many	TGTGCCAGCAGTGAAACTTTCTTTCGGAACACTGAAGCTTTCTTT	CASSETFFRNTEAFF
TRBV14	TRBJ2-7	TRBD2	-	TGTGCCAGCAGCCGCGCGCCGGGACTAGGGTACGAGCAGTACTTC	CASSRAPGLGYEQYF